This is a list of T cell receptor beta chains from one sample in a study of T cell changes during pregnancy in multiple sclerosis. Using immunoSEQ multiplex PCR, the repertoire was profiled, and TCRdb retains in-frame clones only, with some absent. The profile shows about 70,000 clones, around 90% of them singletons. The material sequenced was peripheral blood, taken in the first trimester of pregnancy. Source of these receptors: a female donor with multiple sclerosis, enrolled in a pregnancy study. The CDR3 runs from the conserved cysteine through the conserved F or W. D genes are given only for firm matches. Rows give clone size only sometimes, using once, few, many, or a class for an expanded clone.

j_gene | d_gene | abundance | v_gene | CDR3aa | CDR3nt
TRBJ2-3 | . | . | TRBV7-3 | CASSSQGTDTQYF | TGTGCCAGCAGCTCCCAGGGTACAGATACGCAGTATTTT
TRBJ1-2 | . | . | TRBV2 | CASSEGEGQVYGYTF | TGTGCCAGCAGTGAGGGGGAGGGGCAGGTCTATGGCTACACCTTC
TRBJ1-3 | TRBD1 | . | TRBV5-6 | CASRSGQGHSSSGNTIYF | TGTGCCAGCAGGTCGGGACAGGGTCATTCCTCCTCTGGAAACACCATATATTTT
TRBJ1-1 | TRBD1 | . | TRBV5-1 | CASSLLDRGTEAFF | TGCGCCAGCAGCTTGTTGGACAGGGGCACTGAAGCTTTCTTT
TRBJ1-5 | . | . | TRBV6-1 | CASSELSGPDQPQHF | TGTGCCAGCAGTGAGCTCAGCGGCCCCGATCAGCCCCAGCATTTT
TRBJ1-3 | . | . | TRBV6-5 | CASSYGRGARGNTIYF | TGTGCCAGCAGTTACGGTCGGGGGGCGAGGGGAAACACCATATATTTT
TRBJ1-2 | . | . | TRBV30 | CAWSVLGQNYGYTF | TGTGCCTGGAGTGTACTCGGACAGAACTATGGCTACACCTTC
TRBJ2-7 | TRBD1 | . | TRBV30 | CAWSLDRGLYEQYF | TGTGCCTGGAGTCTTGACAGGGGGCTCTACGAGCAGTACTTC
TRBJ1-4 | . | once | TRBV7-6 | CASSKDRGSEKLFF | TGTGCCAGCAGCAAGGACAGAGGTAGTGAAAAACTGTTTTTT
TRBJ2-1 | . | . | TRBV19 | CATQDRERSYNEQFF | TGTGCCACCCAAGATCGGGAGAGGTCCTACAATGAGCAGTTCTTC
TRBJ1-1 | . | . | TRBV29-1 | CSVEPTAMNTEAFF | TGCAGCGTTGAACCGACAGCCATGAACACTGAAGCTTTCTTT
TRBJ1-2 | TRBD1 | . | TRBV27 | CASSLFLSPQGEYGYTF | TGTGCCAGCAGTTTATTTCTAAGTCCCCAGGGGGAATATGGCTACACCTTC
TRBJ1-5 | TRBD1 | . | TRBV6-1 | CASNSGTVNQPQHF | TGTGCCAGCAATTCCGGGACAGTGAATCAGCCCCAGCATTTT
TRBJ2-1 | . | . | TRBV27 | CASTQVGLDDNEQFF | TGTGCCAGCACTCAGGTGGGACTGGATGACAATGAGCAGTTCTTC
TRBJ1-4 | . | few | TRBV19 | CASSTGWKLFF | TGTGCCAGTAGCACCGGTTGGAAACTGTTTTTT
TRBJ1-2 | TRBD1 | . | TRBV5-4 | CASGTGNGYTF | TGTGCCAGCGGGACAGGGAATGGCTACACCTTC
TRBJ1-5 | TRBD1 | . | TRBV6-6 | CASSKQGATQPQHF | TGTGCCAGCAGTAAACAGGGGGCCACTCAGCCCCAGCATTTT
TRBJ1-5 | TRBD1 | . | TRBV5-6 | CASSLSLGQGGGQPQHF | TGTGCCAGCAGCTTGAGCTTAGGACAGGGTGGCGGACAGCCCCAGCATTTT
TRBJ2-2 | . | . | TRBV7-8 | CASSLGLQGGDTGELFF | TGTGCCAGCAGCTTAGGACTACAGGGAGGGGACACCGGGGAGCTGTTTTTT
TRBJ2-2 | . | . | TRBV4-1 | CASSQDYSAPGELFF | TGCGCCAGCAGCCAAGATTACTCCGCACCCGGGGAGCTGTTTTTT
TRBJ1-4 | . | . | TRBV29-1 | CSVRDTNEKLFF | TGCAGCGTTCGGGATACAAATGAAAAACTGTTTTTT
TRBJ2-7 | TRBD1 | once | TRBV11-3 | CASSRTGDSYEQYF | TGTGCCAGCAGCCGGACAGGGGACAGCTACGAGCAGTACTTC
TRBJ1-3 | . | . | TRBV9 | CASSPQDSGNTIYF | TGTGCCAGCAGCCCCCAGGACTCTGGAAACACCATATATTTT
TRBJ2-3 | TRBD1 | many | TRBV29-1 | CSVGGTGADTQYF | TGCAGCGTTGGCGGGACAGGGGCAGATACGCAGTATTTT
TRBJ2-5 | . | . | TRBV18 | CASSPLASLGGAAETQYF | TGTGCCAGCTCACCACTTGCTTCGCTCGGGGGAGCGGCAGAGACCCAGTACTTC
TRBJ2-5 | . | . | TRBV14 | CASSQERGGGETQYF | TGTGCCAGCAGCCAAGAGAGAGGGGGGGGAGAGACCCAGTACTTC
TRBJ1-2 | TRBD1 | once | TRBV7-9 | CASSRGQGSLYGYTF | TGTGCCAGCAGCCGGGGACAGGGATCACTCTATGGCTACACCTTC
TRBJ2-5 | TRBD2 | . | TRBV4-1 | CASSQDGGGASETQYF | TGCGCCAGCAGCCAAGATGGCGGGGGGGCCAGTGAGACCCAGTACTTC
TRBJ1-2 | TRBD1 | . | TRBV5-4 | CASSLRQGARGYTF | TGTGCCAGCAGCTTGCGACAGGGGGCGCGGGGCTACACCTTC
TRBJ1-1 | . | . | TRBV28 | CASSLPGGEAFF | TGTGCCAGCAGTTTACCAGGAGGTGAAGCTTTCTTT
TRBJ2-3 | . | once | TRBV30 | CAWSIGLSTDTQYF | TGTGCCTGGAGTATCGGACTCAGCACAGATACGCAGTATTTT
TRBJ2-1 | TRBD2 | once | TRBV19 | CASIPPTGGPYEQFF | TGTGCCAGTATCCCCCCAACGGGGGGGCCGTATGAGCAGTTCTTC
TRBJ2-2 | . | . | TRBV19 | CASSTTPGGGNTGELFF | TGTGCCAGTAGTACCACCCCTGGGGGAGGAAACACCGGGGAGCTGTTTTTT
TRBJ2-1 | . | . | TRBV30 | CAWSVGWRNEQFF | TGTGCCTGGAGTGTGGGCTGGAGGAATGAGCAGTTCTTC
TRBJ2-7 | . | . | TRBV11-3 | CASSFSGYEQYF | TGTGCCAGCAGCTTCTCGGGTTACGAGCAGTACTTC
TRBJ2-5 | TRBD2 | . | TRBV19 | CASSIGPSGRNQETQYF | TGTGCCAGTAGTATAGGGCCTAGCGGGCGAAACCAAGAGACCCAGTACTTC
TRBJ1-5 | . | . | TRBV29-1 | CSVRTTDQPQHF | TGCAGCGTGCGGACTACGGATCAGCCCCAGCATTTT
TRBJ1-1 | . | . | TRBV28 | CASTRGEVGAEAFF | TGTGCCAGCACTCGTGGGGAGGTGGGCGCTGAAGCTTTCTTT
TRBJ2-7 | TRBD1 | . | TRBV10-3 | CAISEIGTGLYEQYF | TGTGCCATCAGTGAGATCGGGACAGGGCTCTACGAGCAGTACTTC
TRBJ2-3 | TRBD1 | . | TRBV27 | CATKTGQGTDTQYF | TGTGCCACTAAAACGGGACAGGGCACAGATACGCAGTATTTT
TRBJ1-2 | . | once | TRBV7-9 | CASSSDEDLGYTF | TGTGCCAGCAGCTCCGACGAGGACTTGGGCTACACCTTC
TRBJ1-6 | TRBD1 | . | TRBV19 | CASSIKGQGVGSPLHF | TGTGCCAGTAGTATTAAGGGACAGGGGGTTGGTTCACCCCTCCACTTT
TRBJ1-5 | TRBD1 | . | TRBV2 | CASSVSPGQVKGNQPQHF | TGTGCCAGCAGTGTCAGTCCGGGACAGGTAAAGGGCAATCAGCCCCAGCATTTT
TRBJ1-3 | TRBD1 | . | TRBV7-9 | CASSLWTGASGNTIYF | TGTGCCAGCAGCTTGTGGACAGGGGCCTCTGGAAACACCATATATTTT
TRBJ1-4 | TRBD1 | . | TRBV6-6 | CASRRSGTATNEKLFF | TGTGCCAGCAGACGATCCGGGACAGCAACTAATGAAAAACTGTTTTTT
TRBJ2-7 | . | . | TRBV5-1 | CASRGPPWGDEQYF | TGCGCCAGCAGAGGACCTCCCTGGGGGGACGAGCAGTACTTC
TRBJ2-4 | . | . | TRBV5-8 | CASREEGGGKNIQYF | TGTGCCAGCAGGGAGGAGGGAGGTGGCAAAAACATTCAGTACTTC
TRBJ2-5 | TRBD1 | . | TRBV28 | CASRGSLQGDKETQYF | TGTGCCAGCAGGGGTTCCTTGCAGGGGGATAAGGAGACCCAGTACTTC
TRBJ2-7 | . | . | TRBV6-1 | CASRPDWGRWEQYF | TGTGCCAGCAGACCAGACTGGGGGCGGTGGGAGCAGTACTTC
TRBJ2-4 | . | . | TRBV7-9 | CASSLAPGLKNIQYF | TGTGCCAGCAGCTTAGCCCCAGGACTCAAAAACATTCAGTACTTC